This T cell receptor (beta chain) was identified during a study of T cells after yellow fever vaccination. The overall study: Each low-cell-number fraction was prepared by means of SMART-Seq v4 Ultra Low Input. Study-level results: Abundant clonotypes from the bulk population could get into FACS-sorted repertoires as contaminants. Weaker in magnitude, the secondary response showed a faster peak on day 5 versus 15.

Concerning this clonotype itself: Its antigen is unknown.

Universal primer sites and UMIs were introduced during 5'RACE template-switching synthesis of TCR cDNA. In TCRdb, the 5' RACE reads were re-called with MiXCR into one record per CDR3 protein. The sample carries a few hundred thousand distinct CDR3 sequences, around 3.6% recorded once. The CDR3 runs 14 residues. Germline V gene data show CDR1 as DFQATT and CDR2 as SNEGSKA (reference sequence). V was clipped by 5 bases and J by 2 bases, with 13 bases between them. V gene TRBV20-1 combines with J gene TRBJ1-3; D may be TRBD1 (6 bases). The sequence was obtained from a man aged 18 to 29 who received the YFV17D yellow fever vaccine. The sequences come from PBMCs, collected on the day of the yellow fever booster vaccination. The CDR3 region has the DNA TGCAGTGCTCCCCTGAGGGGGGCTGGAAACACCATATATTTT. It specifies CSAPLRGAGNTIYF.